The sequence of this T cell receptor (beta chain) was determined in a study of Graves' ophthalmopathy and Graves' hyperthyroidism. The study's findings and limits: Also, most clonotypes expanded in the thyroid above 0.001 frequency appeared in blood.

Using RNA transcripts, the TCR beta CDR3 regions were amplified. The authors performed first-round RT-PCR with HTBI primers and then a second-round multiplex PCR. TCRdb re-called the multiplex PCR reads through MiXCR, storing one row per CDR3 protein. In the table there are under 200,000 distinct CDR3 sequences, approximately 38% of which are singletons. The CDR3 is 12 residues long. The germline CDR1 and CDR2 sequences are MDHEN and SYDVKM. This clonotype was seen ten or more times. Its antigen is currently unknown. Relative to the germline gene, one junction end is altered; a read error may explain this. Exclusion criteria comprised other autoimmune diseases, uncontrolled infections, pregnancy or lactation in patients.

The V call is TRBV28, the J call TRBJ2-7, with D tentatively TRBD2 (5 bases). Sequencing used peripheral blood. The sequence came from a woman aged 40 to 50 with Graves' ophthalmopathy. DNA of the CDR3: TGTGCCAGCAGTTTAGAAGACTACGGGCAGTACTTC. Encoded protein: CASSLEDYGQYF.